The 30 T cell receptor beta chains below were found in one sample sequenced in a study of beta chain features in type 1 diabetes. TCRB transcripts that were expressed got sequenced, as all of the isolated RNA had been reverse transcribed. Data came from immunoSEQ multiplex PCR; TCRdb stores just in-frame clones and leaves some out. In the table there are 250,000 or so clones, about a fifth of which are singletons. Study-level findings and limits: Shorter TCRB CDR3s, moderately but significantly so, were found in Type 1 diabetes patients in all four CD4+ subsets.

Their target antigens are unknown. Sequencing input: naive CD4+ T cells from blood. These receptors came from a woman aged 40 to 49 with type 1 diabetes.

This chain links TRBV9 with TRBJ2-1; 7 bases align to TRBD2. This CDR3 has 15 residues. Germline lookup yields CDR1 SGDLS and CDR2 YYNGEE. Germline trimming cut 2 bases from V and 0 bases from J; bases unmatched to any gene: 2. In nucleotides, the CDR3 is TGTGCCAGCAGCGTCCGGGACTACTCCTACAATGAGCAGTTCTTC. Its protein product is CASSVRDYSYNEQFF.

The gene calls are TRBV18 and TRBJ2-3, with 8 bases that match TRBD1. Germline values: CDR1 KGHSH, CDR2 LQKENI. V trimming: 4 bases; J trimming: 0 bases; junction bases outside the gene matches: 6. There are 16 residues in the CDR3. DNA of the CDR3: TGTGCCAGCTCACTTACCGGGACAGGAAGCACAGATACGCAGTATTTT. Translating it yields CASSLTGTGSTDTQYF.

A remark on this clone: The identical CDR3 is also encoded by other nucleotide sequences in the sample. The chain couples TRBV18 to TRBJ1-5; a possible D gene is TRBD1 (5 bases). Between the trimmed V and J ends, which lost 3 bases and 6 bases, there was a span of 6 bases. Germline V gene data show CDR1 as KGHSH and CDR2 as LQKENI. CDR3 length equals 12 residues. The CDR3 region is CASSPGGQPQHF. The CDR3 region has the DNA TGTGCCAGCTCACCCGGGGGTCAGCCCCAGCATTTT.

J is TRBJ2-3 and V is TRBV7-9; 8 bases are a match to TRBD1. Germline CDR1 reads SEHNR; CDR2 reads FQNEAQ (reference sequence). V was clipped by 5 bases and J by 3 bases; unmatched bases: 7. This CDR3 spans 15 amino acids. The CDR3 region is CASSLQGAGTDTQYF. The CDR3 coding sequence is TGTGCCAGCAGCCTCCAGGGGGCAGGGACAGATACGCAGTATTTT.

In this sample, this clone turned up a few times. The CDR3 coding sequence is TGTGCCTGGAGTGTAACATTTACCTATGGCTACACCTTC. This sequence encodes CAWSVTFTYGYTF. This sequence joins TRBV30 and TRBJ1-2, with D unclear. Germline CDR1 and CDR2: GTSNPN and SVGIG (reference sequence). V was pared by 0 bases and J by 4 bases, with 9 bases between. The CDR3 has 13 amino acids.

This clone turned up a few times. The chain couples TRBV4-2 to TRBJ1-4; D gene unclear. Germline V gene data show CDR1 as LGHNA and CDR2 as YNFKEQ. Trimming cost V 1 base and J 8 bases, with 11 bases left between them. There are 14 residues in the CDR3. The CDR3 protein is CASSQVESQEKLFF. The DNA of the CDR3 is TGTGCCAGCAGCCAAGTTGAGTCACAGGAAAAACTGTTTTTT.

The chain links TRBV11-2 to TRBJ1-2; no definite D call. CDR1 and CDR2 (germline): SGHAT, FQNNGV. The CDR3 has 14 residues. Trimming removed 5 bases at V and 1 base at J, with 11 bases between. The CDR3 nucleotides read TGTGCCAGCAGCCGACCGGGGATTAACTATGGCTACACCTTC. This encodes CASSRPGINYGYTF.

This clone has a handful of counts. V is TRBV4-1 and J is TRBJ1-2; the D is unclear. This CDR3 comprises 13 residues. Germline values: CDR1 MGHRA, CDR2 YSYEKL. V lost 1 base and J lost 3, with 6 bases in between. CDR3 sequence (DNA): TGCGCCAGCAGCCAAGTAACACACTATGGCTACACCTTC. Its translation is CASSQVTHYGYTF.

This clone was counted between two and nine times. J is TRBJ2-1 and V is TRBV2; 13 nucleotides match TRBD2. V shed 7 bases and J 3 bases; nucleotides not matched to a gene: 3. CDR3 length: 15 residues. The V gene's germline CDR1 is SNHLY and CDR2 FYNNEI. CDR3 loop: CASTWTSGSYNEQFF. CDR3 nucleotide sequence: TGTGCCAGCACTTGGACTAGCGGGAGCTACAATGAGCAGTTCTTC.

The rearrangement links TRBV4-1 to TRBJ2-7, with D unresolved. CDR3 length: 15 amino acids. Germline loops: CDR1 MGHRA, CDR2 YSYEKL. Trimming removed 1 base from V and 2 bases from J, with 12 bases in between. The CDR3 bases are TGCGCCAGCAGCCAAGGTTGGCACGCGGCCTACGAGCAGTACTTC. The encoded protein is CASSQGWHAAYEQYF.

The DNA for the CDR3 is TGTGCCAGCAGTTATGACAGGGGGCGTCGAGGGGCCAACGTCCTGACTTTC. The encoded protein is CASSYDRGRRGANVLTF. The chain employs TRBV25-1 and TRBJ2-6, with 10 nucleotides matching TRBD1. The V gene end was trimmed by 5 bases and the J gene end by 4 bases; junction bases not matched to a gene: 8. CDR3 size: 17 residues. CDR1 is MGHDK, CDR2 SYGVNS, per germline.

The V gene is TRBV10-3, the J gene TRBJ1-2; 8 nucleotides match TRBD1. J was trimmed by 13 bases and V by 0 bases; bases with no gene match: 13. The CDR3 has 15 amino acids. CDR1 is ENHRY and CDR2 is SYGVKD in the germline V gene. The CDR3 DNA reads TGTGCCATCAGTGAGTCGGCGGACAGGGTCGAAGTGAGCACCTTC. Translated, it gives CAISESADRVEVSTF.

This clone has a handful of counts. The chain couples TRBV28 to TRBJ1-4; D uncertain. V shed 7 bases and J shed 2 bases, with 14 bases lying between them. Germline assignment: CDR1 MDHEN and CDR2 SYDVKM. There are 15 residues in the CDR3. The CDR3 spells CASILNGETNEKLFF. CDR3 sequence (DNA): TGTGCCAGCATCCTTAATGGGGAGACTAATGAAAAACTGTTTTTT.

V usage is TRBV7-2 and J usage is TRBJ1-2; the D gene is possibly TRBD1 (5 bases). CDR1 and CDR2 from the germline V gene are SGHTA and FQGNSA. The germline V and J ends were trimmed by 6 bases and 4 bases, with 12 bases remaining between them. The CDR3 extends over 13 amino acids. In DNA form, the CDR3 reads TGTGCCAGCAGGCCCGCCGGGGGCTATGGCTACACCTTC. Protein product: CASRPAGGYGYTF.

The rearrangement links TRBV5-4 to TRBJ2-5; TRBD2 matches at 10 bases. After removal of 4 bases from V and 1 base from J, the junction contained 1 base not matched to a gene. CDR3 length: 14 amino acids. Germline loops: CDR1 SGHNT, CDR2 YYREEE (reference sequence). The CDR3 region has the DNA TGTGCCAGCAGCGGACTAGCGGTCCAAGAGACCCAGTACTTC. Amino acid sequence: CASSGLAVQETQYF.

In this sample, this clone turned up a few times. The chain recombines TRBV5-1 with TRBJ2-1; 9 bases map to TRBD1. Germline lookup yields CDR1 SGHRS and CDR2 YFSETQ. CDR3 length equals 15 residues. V dropped 0 bases and J dropped 8; count of bases not matched to a gene: 6. CDR3 amino acids: CASSLGGQGSDEQFF. DNA for the CDR3: TGCGCCAGCAGCTTGGGGGGACAGGGTAGCGATGAGCAGTTCTTC.

J is TRBJ1-1 and V is TRBV9, with D unresolved. The germline CDR1 and CDR2 sequences are SGDLS and YYNGEE. The CDR3 contains 15 residues. V dropped 4 bases and J dropped 1 base, with 14 bases sitting between them. This CDR3 is CASSPQTVKNTEAFF. The CDR3 nucleotides read TGTGCCAGCAGCCCCCAGACTGTTAAGAACACTGAAGCTTTCTTT. The whole variable domain, filled in from reference TRBV9 and TRBJ1-1, reads DSGVTQTPKHLITATGQRVTLRCSPRSGDLSVYWYQQSLDQGLQFLIQYYNGEERAKGNILERFSAQQFPDLHSELNLSSLELGDSALYFCASSPQTVKNTEAFFGQGTRLTVV.

This chain links TRBV19 with TRBJ1-5; the D is unclear. The CDR3 extends over 13 amino acids. With 8 bases removed from V and 5 bases from J, the gap between germline ends came to 13 bases. Germline CDR1 is LNHDA and CDR2 is SQIVND (reference sequence). This CDR3 is CASAGFRDQPQHF. The CDR3 bases are TGTGCCAGTGCGGGGTTTCGGGATCAGCCCCAGCATTTT.

In this sample, this clone turned up a few times. This rearrangement joins TRBV29-1 to TRBJ2-5, with 8 bases identical to TRBD2. The CDR3 is 12 residues long. Germline assignment: CDR1 SQVTM and CDR2 ANQGSEA. V trimming: 7 bases; J trimming: 5 bases; junction bases outside the gene matches: 6. Here the CDR3 DNA reads TGCAGCGGAGGGACTAGTGGGGAGACCCAGTACTTC. Protein product: CSGGTSGETQYF.

Only a few counts were recorded for this clone. This chain links TRBV29-1 with TRBJ1-5; D ambiguous. CDR3 length: 13 amino acids. The germline CDR1 and CDR2 sequences are SQVTM and ANQGSEA. V lost 2 bases, J lost 3 bases, and 8 bases lay in between. The CDR3 DNA sequence: TGCAGCGTTGAATACGGTGTCAATCAGCCCCAGCATTTT. Translating gives CSVEYGVNQPQHF.

This clone appeared a few times. The identical CDR3 is also encoded by other nucleotide sequences in the sample. This sequence joins TRBV20-1 and TRBJ2-3; no firm D call. The CDR3 runs to 11 residues. The germline V and J ends were trimmed by 1 base and 5 bases, with 4 bases remaining between them. Germline CDR1 reads DFQATT; CDR2 reads SNEGSKA (reference sequence). CDR3 residues: CSARGGDTQYF. CDR3 nucleotide sequence: TGCAGTGCTAGAGGAGGAGATACGCAGTATTTT.

The J gene is TRBJ2-5, the V gene TRBV5-6, with a weak D call TRBD2 (5 bases). This CDR3 spans 14 amino acids. The V gene lost 4 bases and the J gene lost 9 bases, with 19 bases spanning the gap. Germline CDR1 reads SGHDT; CDR2 reads YYEEEE. The CDR3: CASSVERRPGAQYF. The CDR3 DNA follows: TGTGCCAGCAGCGTGGAAAGGCGACCCGGGGCCCAGTACTTC.

Details on this clone: A read error may account for a junction end that differs from germline. This sequence joins TRBV7-9 and TRBJ2-1; D is unclear. This CDR3 is 11 amino acids long. Looked up from germline, CDR1 is SEHNR and CDR2 is FQNEAQ (reference sequence). CDR3 DNA sequence: TGTGCCAGCAGCTTAGCGCAGGCCCCAATCTTC. It codes for CASSLAQAPIF.

This clone appeared a few times. The chain employs TRBV7-9 and TRBJ1-2; the D is unclear. The CDR3 covers 14 residues. Trimming shortened V by 1 base and J by 4 bases, and 10 bases separated the two germline ends. Germline V gene lookup returns CDR1 SEHNR and CDR2 FQNEAQ (reference sequence). The CDR3: CASSLGSGFYGYTF. CDR3 nucleotide sequence: TGTGCCAGCAGCTTAGGGTCCGGGTTCTATGGCTACACCTTC. The full variable domain, in which reference TRBV7-9 and TRBJ1-2 provide the parts outside the CDR3, is DTGVSQNPRHKITKRGQNVTFRCDPISEHNRLYWYRQTLGQGPEFLTYFQNEAQLEKSRLLSDRFSAERPKGSFSTLEIQRTEQGDSAMYLCASSLGSGFYGYTFGSGTRLTVV.

This clone was detected only a few times. V usage is TRBV7-6 and J usage is TRBJ1-2; D possibly corresponds to TRBD1 (5 bases). Trimming shortened V by 1 base and J by 7 bases, and 16 bases separated the two germline ends. Germline assignment: CDR1 SGHVS and CDR2 FNYEAQ. There are 15 residues in the CDR3. CDR3: CASSLDGRATGGYTF. CDR3 in DNA: TGTGCCAGCAGCTTAGATGGCAGGGCGACGGGTGGCTACACCTTC.

This clone has just a few counts. This sequence joins TRBV6-6 and TRBJ2-3, with 7 bases identical to TRBD2. CDR3 length: 15 residues. The V segment lost 6 bases and the J segment 3 bases; nucleotides outside the gene matches: 9. CDR1 and CDR2 (germline): MNHNY, SVGAGI (reference sequence). CDR3 coding DNA: TGTGCCAGCAGCTTGGGCGGGAGTCGGACAGATACGCAGTATTTT. This sequence encodes CASSLGGSRTDTQYF.

DNA for the CDR3: TGTGCCTGTAATGCTAGGACAGGGGCTCCGAACACTGAAGCTTTCTTT. Protein product: CACNARTGAPNTEAFF. The gene calls are TRBV30 and TRBJ1-1; TRBD1 matches 9 bases. Trimming removed 6 bases from V and 1 base from J; junction bases left unmatched: 12. CDR3 length equals 16 residues. From germline, CDR1 is GTSNPN and CDR2 SVGIG (reference sequence).

This clone was counted a few times. The chain uses TRBV5-4 and TRBJ2-7; 9 bases fit TRBD2. Germline values: CDR1 SGHNT, CDR2 YYREEE (reference sequence). The V gene end was trimmed by 7 bases and the J gene end by 3 bases; junction bases not matched to a gene: 8. This CDR3 region has 14 residues. CDR3: CASARTSEGYEQYF. The CDR3 coding sequence is TGTGCCAGCGCCCGGACTAGCGAGGGCTACGAGCAGTACTTC.

The chain carries TRBV6-5 and TRBJ1-6, with D possibly TRBD1 on 6 matching bases. V was shortened by 0 bases and J by 10 bases, with 13 bases between the two germline ends. The CDR3 has 15 residues. Germline lookup yields CDR1 MNHEY and CDR2 SVGAGI. The CDR3 DNA reads TGTGCCAGCAGTTACTCATACAGGGACGAGTCACCCCTCCACTTT. Amino acid sequence: CASSYSYRDESPLHF.

The chain combines TRBV7-2 with TRBJ1-2; D is perhaps TRBD1 (5 bases). Looked up from germline, CDR1 is SGHTA and CDR2 is FQGNSA. There are 13 residues in the CDR3. V was trimmed by 2 bases and J by 8 bases, leaving 12 bases between them. The CDR3 loop reads CASSLTPTDGYTF. DNA of the CDR3: TGTGCCAGCAGCTTAACCCCGACAGACGGCTACACCTTC. Drawing the rest from reference TRBV7-2 and TRBJ1-2, the complete variable domain is GAGVSQSPSNKVTEKGKDVELRCDPISGHTALYWYRQSLGQGLEFLIYFQGNSAPDKSGLPSDRFSAERTGGSVSTLTIQRTQQEDSAVYLCASSLTPTDGYTFGSGTRLTVV.